Listed below are T cell receptor beta chains from one sample, sequenced in a study of patients and donors after allogeneic stem cell transplantation. Via MiXCR, TCRdb re-called the RT-PCR reads, giving one row per CDR3 protein. This table has about 74,000 distinct CDR3 sequences, 26% appearing once. The specimen was blood, either unsorted or a sorted T cell fraction (not recorded which). The receptors shown here come from a human donor who was either an allogeneic HSCT recipient or a stem cell or donor lymphocyte infusion donor (not recorded which). It is not recorded whose cells these are; they may come from a transplant donor. The CDR3 runs from the conserved cysteine through the conserved F or W. The D gene is left open where the match is weak. For some rows the clone size is stated as once, few or many, or as a class when expanded; others skip it.

clone_size	v_call	d_call	j_call	cdr3_nt	cdr3_aa
few	TRBV5-8	-	TRBJ1-1	TGTGCCAGCAGCCTCTGGACCGTGAACACTGAAGCTTTCTTT	CASSLWTVNTEAFF
few	TRBV6-5	-	TRBJ2-2	TGTGCCAGCTTTAGGTCCGCCGGGGAGCTGTTTTTT	CASFRSAGELFF
many	TRBV12-3/TRBV12-4	-	TRBJ2-7	TGTGCCAGCGCATCGAGACCCGAGCAGTACTTC	CASASRPEQYF
-	TRBV27	-	TRBJ2-7	TGTGCCAGCAGTTTTAGGGATGGAGGGGTCGATTACGAGCAGTACTTC	CASSFRDGGVDYEQYF
many	TRBV29-1	-	TRBJ1-1	TGCAGCGTTGACCCCCCAAACAGATACACTGAAGCTTTCTTT	CSVDPPNRYTEAFF
many	TRBV7-8	-	TRBJ1-2	TGTGCCAGCAGCTTCACAGGGTCGGGCTACACCTTC	CASSFTGSGYTF
-	TRBV28	-	TRBJ1-2	TGTGCCAGCAGTTTAATGGCCCCTTGGGAGGGCTACACCTTC	CASSLMAPWEGYTF
many	TRBV12-3/TRBV12-4	-	TRBJ1-2	TGTGCCAGCAGTTCCACAGGGCACTATGGCTACACCTTC	CASSSTGHYGYTF
few	TRBV5-1	-	TRBJ2-7	TGCGCCAGCACCTTGGAGGCAGGGCATTACGAGCAGTACTTC	CASTLEAGHYEQYF
-	TRBV7-6	-	TRBJ2-2	TGTGCCAGCAGCTTAGGACTCCACACCGGGGAGCTGTTTTTT	CASSLGLHTGELFF
few	TRBV20-1	-	TRBJ1-2	TGCAGTGCTAGAGATCCAGGGCTCTATGGCTACACCTTC	CSARDPGLYGYTF
once	TRBV7-2	TRBD2	TRBJ2-3	TGTGCCAGCAGCTTAGTTCTTGCGGGAGCTCGCACAGATACGCAGTATTTT	CASSLVLAGARTDTQYF
-	TRBV5-1	-	TRBJ1-2	TGCGCCAGCAGATTCGTAGGGGGGCCTGGCTACACCTTC	CASRFVGGPGYTF
-	TRBV5-5	-	TRBJ2-7	TGTGCCAGCAGCTCAGATAAAGGGGCCTACGAGCAGTACTTC	CASSSDKGAYEQYF
-	TRBV7-8	TRBD1	TRBJ2-3	TGTGCCAGCAGCCCCGACAGGGGGGGTAGCACAGATACGCAGTATTTT	CASSPDRGGSTDTQYF
-	TRBV5-5	TRBD1	TRBJ1-5	TGTGCCAGCAGCTTGCAGGGGGGCCCGCGGCAGCCCCAGCATTTT	CASSLQGGPRQPQHF
-	TRBV7-8	-	TRBJ2-1	TGTGCCAGCAGCTTAGTTTTTAATGAGCAGTTCTTC	CASSLVFNEQFF
-	TRBV6-5	TRBD1	TRBJ1-1	TGTGCCAGCAGTTACTCCGGACAGGGGAACACTGAAGCTTTCTTT	CASSYSGQGNTEAFF
few	TRBV2	-	TRBJ2-1	TGTGCCACGATCGACAGGTCCTACAATGAGCAGTTCTTC	CATIDRSYNEQFF
many	TRBV12-3/TRBV12-4	-	TRBJ1-3	TGTGCCAGCAGTTTAAGAGGGAGAAACACCATATATTTT	CASSLRGRNTIYF
-	TRBV30	-	TRBJ1-5	TGTGCCTGGACAGAGGCCGTCAATCAGCCCCAGCATTTT	CAWTEAVNQPQHF
-	TRBV12-5	TRBD1	TRBJ1-1	TGTGCTACTCAGGGGGCCGAAGCTTTCTTT	CATQGAEAFF
-	TRBV4-2	TRBD2	TRBJ2-3	TGTGCCAGCAGCCAAGTAGCGGGGAGCACAGATACGCAGTATTTT	CASSQVAGSTDTQYF
many	TRBV10-3	-	TRBJ1-6	TGTGCCATCAGTGAGTCGGCGGGAAGTTCAGCTAATTCACCCCTCCACTTT	CAISESAGSSANSPLHF
few	TRBV7-2	-	TRBJ1-2	TGTGCCAGCAGCTTCCCCCCTCGGGACTATGGCTACACCTTC	CASSFPPRDYGYTF
few	TRBV6-6	-	TRBJ1-6	TGTGCCAGCAGTTACGACACTACCTTCTATAATTCACCCCTCCACTTT	CASSYDTTFYNSPLHF